One T cell receptor beta chain is described in this entry. The V gene's germline CDR1 is SEHNR and CDR2 FQNEAQ (reference sequence). The CDR3 length is 13 residues. V dropped 4 bases and J dropped 10; count of bases not matched to a gene: 7. The data derive from a study of shared clonotypes between healthy human individuals. Assay used: immunoSEQ multiplex PCR; TCRdb lists only in-frame clones, some missing. The sample contains about 710,000 clones, approximately 77% of which appear only once. Sequenced sample: memory CD4+ T cells sorted from blood. Subset described: CD45RA-negative fraction. This sequence was found in a young woman in good health. The J gene is TRBJ2-1, the V gene TRBV7-9, with 7 bases fitting TRBD2. CDR3 coding DNA: TGTGCCAGCAGCTCGGGACTATCGGGGGAGCAGTTCTTC. It is translated as CASSSGLSGEQFF.